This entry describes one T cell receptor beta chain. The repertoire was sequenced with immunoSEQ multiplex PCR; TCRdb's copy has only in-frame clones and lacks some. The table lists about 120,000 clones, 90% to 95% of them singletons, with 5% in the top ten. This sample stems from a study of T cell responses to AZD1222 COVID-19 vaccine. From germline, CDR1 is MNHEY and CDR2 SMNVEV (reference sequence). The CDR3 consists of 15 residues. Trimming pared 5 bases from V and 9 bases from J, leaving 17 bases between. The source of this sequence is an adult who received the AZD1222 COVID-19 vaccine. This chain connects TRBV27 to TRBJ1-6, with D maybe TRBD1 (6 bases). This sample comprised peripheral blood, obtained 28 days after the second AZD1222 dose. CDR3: CASSTRQAGSSPLHF. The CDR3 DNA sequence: TGTGCCAGCAGTACCCGACAGGCCGGCAGTTCACCCCTCCACTTT.